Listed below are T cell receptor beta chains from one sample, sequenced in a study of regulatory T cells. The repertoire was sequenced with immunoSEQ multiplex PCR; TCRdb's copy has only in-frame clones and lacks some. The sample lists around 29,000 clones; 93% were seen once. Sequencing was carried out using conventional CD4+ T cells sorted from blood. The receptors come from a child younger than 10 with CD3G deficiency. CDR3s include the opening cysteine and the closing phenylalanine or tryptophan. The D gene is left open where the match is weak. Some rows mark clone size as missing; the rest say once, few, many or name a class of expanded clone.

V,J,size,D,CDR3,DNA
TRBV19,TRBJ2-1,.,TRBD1,CASSIDRGNEQFF,TGTGCCAGTAGTATCGACAGGGGCAATGAGCAGTTCTTC
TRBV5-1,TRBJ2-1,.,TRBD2,CASSLEGLADNEQFF,TGCGCCAGCAGCTTGGAAGGACTAGCGGACAATGAGCAGTTCTTC
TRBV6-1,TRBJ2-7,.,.,CASKRTYEQYF,TGTGCCAGCAAGCGGACCTACGAGCAGTACTTC
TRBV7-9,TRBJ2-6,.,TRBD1,CASSWAGTVASGANVLTF,TGTGCCAGCAGCTGGGCCGGGACAGTTGCCTCTGGGGCCAACGTCCTGACTTTC
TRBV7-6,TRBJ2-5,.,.,CASSLMLQETQYF,TGTGCCAGCAGCTTAATGCTCCAAGAGACCCAGTACTTC
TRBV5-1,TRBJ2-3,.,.,CASSPGASADTQYF,TGCGCCAGCAGCCCGGGCGCCTCCGCAGATACGCAGTATTTT
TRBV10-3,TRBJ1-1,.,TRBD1,CAISDRGEGAEAFF,TGTGCCATCAGTGACCGCGGGGAGGGGGCGGAAGCTTTCTTT
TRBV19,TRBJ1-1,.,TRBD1,CASSQTGESTEAFF,TGTGCCAGTAGTCAAACAGGGGAGAGCACTGAAGCTTTCTTT
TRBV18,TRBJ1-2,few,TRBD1,CASSWTGGYGYTF,TGTGCCAGCTCCTGGACAGGGGGCTATGGCTACACCTTC
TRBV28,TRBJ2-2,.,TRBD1,CASSRNTGGTGELFF,TGTGCCAGCAGCCGCAACACAGGGGGCACCGGGGAGCTGTTTTTT
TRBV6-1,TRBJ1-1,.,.,CASRTTTNTEAFF,TGTGCCAGCAGGACGACAACGAACACTGAAGCTTTCTTT
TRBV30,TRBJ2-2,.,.,CAWSLQGTGELFF,TGTGCCTGGAGTCTCCAAGGCACCGGGGAGCTGTTTTTT
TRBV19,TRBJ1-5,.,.,CASSMLSDQPQHF,TGTGCCAGTAGTATGTTGTCTGATCAGCCCCAGCATTTT
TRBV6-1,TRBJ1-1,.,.,CASSDMGMTEAFF,TGTGCCAGCAGTGACATGGGTATGACTGAAGCTTTCTTT
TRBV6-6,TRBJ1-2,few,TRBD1,CASSPDRAASYTF,TGTGCCAGCAGTCCTGACAGGGCCGCTAGCTACACCTTC
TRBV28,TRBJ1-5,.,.,CASSLGDHSNQPQHF,TGTGCCAGCAGTTTAGGGGACCATAGCAATCAGCCCCAGCATTTT
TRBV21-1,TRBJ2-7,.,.,CASSKAPRQGKGSYEQYF,TGTGCCAGCAGCAAAGCGCCAAGGCAGGGGAAGGGCTCCTACGAGCAGTACTTC
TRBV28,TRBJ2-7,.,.,CASSLGRDPYEQYF,TGTGCCAGCAGTTTAGGCAGGGACCCCTACGAGCAGTACTTC
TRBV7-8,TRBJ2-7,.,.,CASSLGFETYEQYF,TGTGCCAGCAGCTTAGGGTTCGAGACTTACGAGCAGTACTTC
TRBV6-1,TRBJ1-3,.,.,CASSWSPGNTIYF,TGTGCCAGCAGTTGGAGCCCAGGAAACACCATATATTTT
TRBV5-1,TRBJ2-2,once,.,CASSLEGDGELFF,TGCGCCAGCAGCTTGGAGGGGGACGGGGAGCTGTTTTTT
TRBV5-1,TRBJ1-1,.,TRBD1,CASSLGTGVTSEAFF,TGCGCCAGCAGCTTGGGGACAGGGGTAACTTCTGAAGCTTTCTTT
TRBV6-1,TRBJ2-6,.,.,CASSELGSGANVLTF,TGTGCCAGCAGTGAACTAGGCTCTGGGGCCAACGTCCTGACTTTC
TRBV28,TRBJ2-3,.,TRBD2,CASSPSGRHVDTQYF,TGTGCCAGCAGTCCTAGCGGGAGGCATGTAGATACGCAGTATTTT
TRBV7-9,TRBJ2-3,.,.,CASSLGGPWDTQYF,TGTGCCAGCAGCTTAGGGGGTCCCTGGGATACGCAGTATTTT
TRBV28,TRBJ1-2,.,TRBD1,CASKVAGQGIGYTF,TGTGCCAGCAAGGTTGCGGGACAGGGTATTGGCTACACCTTC
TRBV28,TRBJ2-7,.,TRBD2,CASSSTSGSYEQYF,TGTGCCAGCAGTTCAACTAGCGGTTCCTACGAGCAGTACTTC
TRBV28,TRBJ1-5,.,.,CASSLPGGEAQPQHF,TGTGCCAGCAGTTTGCCCGGGGGCGAAGCGCAGCCCCAGCATTTT
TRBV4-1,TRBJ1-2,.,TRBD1,CASSQVTLDRGWRRGYTF,TGCGCCAGCAGCCAAGTGACCCTGGACAGGGGATGGCGTCGGGGCTACACCTTC
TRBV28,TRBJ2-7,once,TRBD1,CASSPGDRDRLDETYEQYF,TGTGCCAGCAGTCCGGGGGACAGGGATCGTTTGGACGAAACCTACGAGCAGTACTTC
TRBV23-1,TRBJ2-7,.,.,CASSQPPGSYEQYF,TGCGCCAGCAGTCAACCTCCGGGCTCCTACGAGCAGTACTTC
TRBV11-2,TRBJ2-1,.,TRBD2,CASSYSGRAKGRGKDEQFF,TGTGCCAGCAGCTATAGCGGGAGGGCCAAGGGGCGGGGTAAGGATGAGCAGTTCTTC
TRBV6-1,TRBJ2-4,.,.,CASSDLGQIQYF,TGTGCCAGCAGTGACCTAGGCCAGATTCAGTACTTC
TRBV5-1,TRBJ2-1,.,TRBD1,CASSIQGNEQFF,TGCGCCAGCAGCATACAGGGGAATGAGCAGTTCTTC
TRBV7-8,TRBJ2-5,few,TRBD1,CASSHRAGGMTQYF,TGTGCCAGCAGCCACCGGGCAGGGGGCATGACCCAGTACTTC
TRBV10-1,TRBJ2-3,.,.,CASSEPRLARVSTDTQYF,TGCGCCAGCAGTGAGCCTAGGCTAGCCAGGGTTAGCACAGATACGCAGTATTTT
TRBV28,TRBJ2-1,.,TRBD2,CASSEPGLREFF,TGTGCCAGCAGTGAGCCGGGACTAAGGGAGTTCTTC
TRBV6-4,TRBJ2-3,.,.,CASRGAPGDTQYF,TGTGCCAGCAGAGGGGCCCCTGGGGATACGCAGTATTTT
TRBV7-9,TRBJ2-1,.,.,CASSLGRQPYNEQFF,TGTGCCAGCAGCTTGGGAAGACAGCCATACAATGAGCAGTTCTTC
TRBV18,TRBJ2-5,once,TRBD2,CASSPGLAGGETQYF,TGTGCCAGCTCACCCGGACTAGCGGGAGGAGAGACCCAGTACTTC
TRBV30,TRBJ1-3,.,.,CAWSVLDPGLSGNTIYF,TGTGCCTGGAGTGTACTGGACCCCGGGCTGTCTGGAAACACCATATATTTT
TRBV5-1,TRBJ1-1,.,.,CASSLSQGNTEAFF,TGCGCCAGCAGCCTATCCCAGGGGAACACTGAAGCTTTCTTT
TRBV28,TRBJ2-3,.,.,CASSTPGLVRGGTDTQYF,TGTGCCAGCAGTACACCGGGACTAGTCAGGGGGGGCACAGATACGCAGTATTTT
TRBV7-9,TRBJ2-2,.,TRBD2,CASSSRDYPNTGELFF,TGTGCCAGCAGCTCTCGGGACTACCCAAACACCGGGGAGCTGTTTTTT
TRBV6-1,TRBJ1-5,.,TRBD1,CASSDHGDRGTLQVGEPQHF,TGTGCCAGCAGTGATCATGGGGACAGGGGGACCCTCCAGGTGGGGGAGCCCCAGCATTTT
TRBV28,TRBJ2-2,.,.,CASSAPTRMGSGELFF,TGTGCCAGCAGCGCCCCTACTAGGATGGGGAGCGGGGAGCTGTTTTTT
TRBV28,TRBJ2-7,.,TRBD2,CASSSGSSYEQYF,TGTGCCAGCAGCAGCGGGAGCTCCTACGAGCAGTACTTC
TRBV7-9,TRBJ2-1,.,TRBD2,CASSLAGRGGNEQFF,TGTGCCAGCAGCCTAGCGGGGAGAGGGGGCAATGAGCAGTTCTTC